This TCR beta chain appears in the sequencing data of a study of human T cells and chemical hapten exposure. Study-level information: After 6 days, upper back 0.01% DPC patch tests were scored. Findings and caveats of the study: Compared with pre-sensitization or healthy control sets, expanded TCRs clustered more. There was no change with DPC sensitization in TCRs above 1 in 1000 frequency.

Time point indicated: pre-sensitization, week 0. Treatment denoted: therapeutic diphenylcyclopropenone sensitization with weekly scalp DPC. In its sample, this clonotype was seen a few times. Its antigen is unidentified. Each CDR3 protein gets one entry after TCRdb re-called the RACE reads with MiXCR. Here the sample spans 300,000 to 400,000 distinct CDR3 sequences, 4% to 6% being singletons. The CDR3 is made up of 14 amino acids. Trimming at V came to 6 bases and at J to 1 base, leaving 3 bases not matched to a gene. The chain recombines TRBV12-3 or TRBV12-4 with TRBJ2-7, with 10 bases lining up with TRBD2. This sequence was found in a woman between 50 and 59 years old with alopecia areata. Some clones in this sample may be carry-over from other donors' samples. The sample consisted of whole blood, taken in connection with sensitization to the hapten diphenylcyclopropenone (DPC). CDR3 bases: TGTGCCAGCAGGCTAGCGGGAGTATCCTACGAGCAGTACTTC. It codes for CASRLAGVSYEQYF.